This entry features one T cell receptor (beta chain) sequence. Its antigen is as yet unknown. Sequenced by immunoSEQ multiplex PCR; TCRdb stores in-frame clones only, minus some. The sample lists around 74,000 clones, about 90% seen once, with approximately 7% in the top ten. These data belong to a study of T cell responses to AZD1222 COVID-19 vaccine. Whole-study results and caveats: Baseline serostatus was positive in only six AZD1222 recipients.

Sequenced material: peripheral blood, taken on day 0 of MenACWY control vaccination. The TCR originated in an adult in good health.

CDR3 sequence: CASSLGGQGREKLFF. The DNA for the CDR3 is TGTGCCAGCAGCTTAGGGGGACAGGGTCGGGAAAAACTGTTTTTT. The chain carries TRBV7-9 and TRBJ1-4; 9 nucleotides match TRBD1. This CDR3 has 15 amino acids. The germline gives CDR1 SEHNR, CDR2 FQNEAQ (reference sequence). Germline trimming cut 1 base from V and 8 bases from J; bases unmatched to any gene: 5.